This T cell receptor (beta chain) was captured in a study of blood T cell repertoires in COVID-19. Study summary: The United States, Italy and Spain supplied acute and convalescent COVID-19 samples. PBMCs, B-cell-depleted T cells, or T cells provided the cDNA or gDNA that made up the material.

V was cut by 8 bases and J by 2 bases, with 18 bases left in between. The CDR3 has 15 residues. Germline V lookup: CDR1 MNHEY, CDR2 SMNVEV (reference sequence). Original processing methods: Counts of nucleated cells, estimated from reference gene primer amplification, were obtained. Assay: immunoSEQ multiplex PCR; the TCRdb copy retains only in-frame clones and omits some. From that table come the V and J calls and clone size; the DNA was used to work out D and trimming. The table lists about 300,000 clones, approximately 90% of them singletons, with 1.5% to 2% in the top ten. Enrolment of Seattle patients took place during active infection, and they were followed longitudinally.

The sample was peripheral blood. The TCR originated in a woman younger than 45 with COVID-19, enrolled during active disease. The chain is built from TRBV27 and TRBJ1-1; maybe TRBD1 (5 bases). The CDR3 spells CASRSMGLGNTEAFF. CDR3 bases: TGTGCCAGCCGCTCAATGGGGCTGGGAAACACTGAAGCTTTCTTT.